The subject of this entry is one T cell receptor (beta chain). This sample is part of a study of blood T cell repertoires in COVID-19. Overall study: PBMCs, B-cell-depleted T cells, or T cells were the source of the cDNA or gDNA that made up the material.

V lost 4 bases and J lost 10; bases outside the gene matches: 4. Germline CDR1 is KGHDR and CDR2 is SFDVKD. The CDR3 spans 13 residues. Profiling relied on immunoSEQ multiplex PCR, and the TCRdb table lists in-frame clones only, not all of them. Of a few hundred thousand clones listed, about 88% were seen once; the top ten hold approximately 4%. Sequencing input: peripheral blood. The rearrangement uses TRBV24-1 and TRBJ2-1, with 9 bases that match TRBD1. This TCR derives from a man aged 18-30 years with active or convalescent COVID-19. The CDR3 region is CATSDLDRGEQFF. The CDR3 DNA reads TGTGCCACCAGTGACCTGGACAGGGGCGAGCAGTTCTTC.